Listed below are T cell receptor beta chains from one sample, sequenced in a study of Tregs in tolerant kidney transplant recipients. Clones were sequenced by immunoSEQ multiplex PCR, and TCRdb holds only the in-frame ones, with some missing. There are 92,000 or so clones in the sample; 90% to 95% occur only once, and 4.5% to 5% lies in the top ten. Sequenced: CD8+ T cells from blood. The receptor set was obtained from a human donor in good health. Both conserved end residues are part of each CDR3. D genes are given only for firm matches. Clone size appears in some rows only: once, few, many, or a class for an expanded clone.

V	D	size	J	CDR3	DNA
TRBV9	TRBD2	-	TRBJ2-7	CASSPQRESFMYEQYF	TGTGCCAGCAGCCCCCAGCGGGAGTCTTTTATGTACGAGCAGTACTTC
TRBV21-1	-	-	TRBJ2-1	CASRVYNEQFF	TGTGCCAGCAGGGTGTACAATGAGCAGTTCTTC
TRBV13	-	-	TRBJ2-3	CASSLRMDRWGAQDTQYF	TGTGCCAGCAGCTTAAGGATGGATCGGTGGGGCGCTCAAGATACGCAGTATTTT
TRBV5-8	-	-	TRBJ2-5	CASSLGVFQETQYF	TGTGCCAGCAGCTTGGGGGTCTTCCAAGAGACCCAGTACTTC
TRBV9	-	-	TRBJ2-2	CASSGRELFF	TGTGCCAGCAGCGGTCGGGAGCTGTTTTTT
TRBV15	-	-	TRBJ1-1	CATSRDMEGVATEAFF	TGTGCCACCAGCAGAGATATGGAAGGGGTGGCCACTGAAGCTTTCTTT
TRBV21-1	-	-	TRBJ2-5	CASSTLARAQETQYF	TGTGCCAGCAGCACATTAGCGAGGGCCCAAGAGACCCAGTACTTC
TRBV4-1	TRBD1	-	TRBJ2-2	CASSQERRTGSTGELFF	TGCGCCAGCAGCCAAGAACGTCGGACAGGGAGCACCGGGGAGCTGTTTTTT
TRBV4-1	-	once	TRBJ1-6	CASSLRDTEVVTLHF	TGCGCCAGCAGTCTCAGGGACACAGAGGTTGTCACCCTCCACTTT
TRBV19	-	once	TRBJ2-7	CASGRQGYEQYF	TGTGCCAGTGGCCGCCAGGGCTACGAGCAGTACTTC
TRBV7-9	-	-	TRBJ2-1	CASSRGPHTYNEQFF	TGTGCCAGCAGCCGAGGGCCCCATACCTACAATGAGCAGTTCTTC
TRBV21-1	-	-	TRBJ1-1	CASSKARLAGGTEAFF	TGTGCCAGCAGCAAAGCAAGGTTGGCCGGCGGCACTGAAGCTTTCTTT
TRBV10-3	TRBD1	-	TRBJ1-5	CAISRTGEAYQPQHF	TGTGCCATCAGTCGGACAGGGGAGGCCTATCAGCCCCAGCATTTT
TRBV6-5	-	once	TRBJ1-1	CASSFGSGTEAFF	-
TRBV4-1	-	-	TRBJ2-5	CASSQDLITGFQETQYF	TGCGCCAGCAGCCAAGATTTAATTACAGGGTTCCAAGAGACCCAGTACTTC
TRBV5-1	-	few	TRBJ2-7	CASRLAGAATYEQYF	TGCGCCAGCAGGTTGGCGGGGGCGGCTACCTACGAGCAGTACTTC
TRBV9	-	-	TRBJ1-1	CASSVYEGNTEAFF	TGTGCCAGCAGCGTATATGAGGGGAACACTGAAGCTTTCTTT
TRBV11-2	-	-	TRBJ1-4	CASSLGGGGFEKLFF	TGTGCCAGCAGCCTCGGAGGGGGGGGATTTGAAAAACTGTTTTTT
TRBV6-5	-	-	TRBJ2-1	CASSYSDGVGQFF	TGTGCCAGCAGTTACTCGGACGGGGTCGGGCAGTTCTTC
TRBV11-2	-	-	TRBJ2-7	CASSLESDYEQYF	TGTGCCAGCAGCTTAGAGTCAGACTACGAGCAGTACTTC
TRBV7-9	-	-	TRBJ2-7	CASSSSRVALREQYF	TGTGCCAGCAGCTCGAGCAGGGTGGCCCTCCGCGAGCAGTACTTC
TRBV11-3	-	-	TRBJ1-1	CASSPWLGGETEAFF	TGTGCCAGCAGCCCCTGGTTGGGGGGTGAAACTGAAGCTTTCTTT
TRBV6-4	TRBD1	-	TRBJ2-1	CASRGQGRYNEQFF	TGTGCCAGCAGGGGACAGGGTAGATACAATGAGCAGTTCTTC
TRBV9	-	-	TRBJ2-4	CASSDSLAKNIQYF	TGTGCCAGCAGCGACAGCCTAGCCAAAAACATTCAGTACTTC
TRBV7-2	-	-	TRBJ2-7	CASSLNGGSRTYEQYF	TGTGCCAGCAGCTTAAACGGCGGCTCTCGGACCTACGAGCAGTACTTC
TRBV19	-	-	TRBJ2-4	CASSIGGLAKNIQYF	TGTGCCAGTAGTATTGGGGGGTTAGCCAAAAACATTCAGTACTTC
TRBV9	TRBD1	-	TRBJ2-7	CASSHYETGGEQYF	TGTGCCAGCAGCCACTACGAGACAGGGGGCGAGCAGTACTTC
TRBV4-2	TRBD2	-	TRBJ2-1	CASSQGTSLDWDEQFF	TGTGCCAGCAGCCAAGGGACTAGCCTTGACTGGGATGAGCAGTTCTTC
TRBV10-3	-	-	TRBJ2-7	CAISEGVEEQYF	TGTGCCATCAGTGAAGGGGTAGAGGAGCAGTACTTC
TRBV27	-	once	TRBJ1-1	CASSFSDGGDTEAFF	TGTGCCAGCAGTTTCTCGGACGGAGGTGACACTGAAGCTTTCTTT
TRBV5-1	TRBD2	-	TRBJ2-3	CASGPSGRWADTQYF	TGCGCCAGCGGGCCTAGCGGGAGGTGGGCAGATACGCAGTATTTT
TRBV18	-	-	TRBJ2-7	CASSPPDRYEQYF	TGTGCCAGCTCACCCCCGGACCGCTACGAGCAGTACTTC
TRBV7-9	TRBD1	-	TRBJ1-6	CASSPTSTGIAPLHF	TGTGCCAGCAGCCCCACTTCGACAGGGATCGCACCCCTCCACTTT
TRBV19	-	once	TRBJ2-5	CASSMTWVAEETQYF	TGTGCCAGTAGTATGACTTGGGTGGCGGAGGAGACCCAGTACTTC
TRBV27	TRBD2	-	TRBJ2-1	CASSYPDRGGNEQFF	TGTGCCAGCAGTTATCCGGACCGGGGGGGAAATGAGCAGTTCTTC
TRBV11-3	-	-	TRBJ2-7	CASSLDQYPSFGPLSYEQYF	TGTGCCAGCAGCTTAGATCAGTACCCTAGCTTTGGACCCCTCTCCTACGAGCAGTACTTC
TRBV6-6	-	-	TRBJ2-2	CASSYRDSFYTGELFF	TGTGCCAGCAGTTATCGCGACTCTTTTTACACCGGGGAGCTGTTTTTT
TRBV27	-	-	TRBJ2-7	CASRKNYEQYF	TGTGCCAGCAGAAAGAACTACGAGCAGTACTTC
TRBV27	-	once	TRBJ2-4	CASSLSQALAKNIQYF	TGTGCCAGCAGTTTATCGCAGGCTCTGGCCAAAAACATTCAGTACTTC
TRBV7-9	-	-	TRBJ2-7	CASSSALGVGYEQYF	TGTGCCAGCAGTTCCGCGCTGGGGGTTGGCTACGAGCAGTACTTC